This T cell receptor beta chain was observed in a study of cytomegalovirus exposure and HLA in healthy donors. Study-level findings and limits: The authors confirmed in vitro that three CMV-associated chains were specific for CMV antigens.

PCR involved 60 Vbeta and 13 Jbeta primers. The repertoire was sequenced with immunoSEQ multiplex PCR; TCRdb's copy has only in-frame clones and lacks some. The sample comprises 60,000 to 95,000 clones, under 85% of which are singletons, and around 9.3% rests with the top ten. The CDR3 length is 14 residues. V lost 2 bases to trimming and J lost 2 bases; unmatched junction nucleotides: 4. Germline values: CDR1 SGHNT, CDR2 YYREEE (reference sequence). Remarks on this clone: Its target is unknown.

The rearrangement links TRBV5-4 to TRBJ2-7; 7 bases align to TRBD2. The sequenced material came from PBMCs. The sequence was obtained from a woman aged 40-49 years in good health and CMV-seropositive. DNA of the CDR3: TGTGCCAGCAGCTTCCAGCGGGGCGCCTACGAGCAGTACTTC. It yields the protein CASSFQRGAYEQYF. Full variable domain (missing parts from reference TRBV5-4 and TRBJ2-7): ETGVTQSPTHLIKTRGQQVTLRCSSQSGHNTVSWYQQALGQGPQFIFQYYREEENGRGNFPPRFSGLQFPNYSSELNVNALELDDSALYLCASSFQRGAYEQYFGPGTRLTVT.